These 11 T cell receptor beta chains were all obtained from the same sample, sequenced in a study of CD8+ T cells in alopecia areata. Following extraction, RNA underwent reverse transcription to cDNA, which served as the sequencing template. Clones were read by immunoSEQ multiplex PCR, and TCRdb kept only the in-frame ones, dropping some. The specimen has around 290,000 clones, none found just once. Sorting used CD4, CD8alpha, NKG2D, NKG2ACE and other markers on pooled cutaneous lymph node cells. Sequenced: CD4+ T cells sorted from a lymph node. All receptors come from a C3H/HeJ mouse with alopecia areata. This mouse strain has H2-k as its MHC haplotype.

For this clone: Genes and germline come from the mouse. The CDR3 is cut off 3 residues early in the read; its end comes from the germline J gene. The V call is TRBV5, the J call TRBJ1-6, with a weak D call TRBD1 (5 bases). TRBJ1-6 is flagged as an ORF with uncertain function. V dropped 0 bases and J dropped 5 bases, with 11 bases sitting between them. Germline loops: CDR1 LGHNA, CDR2 YNLKQL (reference sequence). The CDR3 totals 16 residues. CDR3 in amino acids: CASSQDSGLDNSPLYF. The CDR3 bases that were read are TGTGCCAGCAGCCAAGATTCAGGGCTCGATAATTCGCCC.

This clone appeared a few times. Mouse gene names and germline throughout. The read falls 4 residues short of the CDR3 end, and the missing part is taken from the germline J gene. The rearrangement links TRBV13-3 to TRBJ1-4; 9 positions agree with TRBD1. Germline assignment: CDR1 NNHDY and CDR2 SYVADS. The CDR3 is made up of 13 amino acids. The CDR3 loop reads CASSEDRGERLFF. The CDR3 bases that were read are TGTGCCAGCAGTGAGGACAGGGGCGAA.

Turning to this clone: Germline and genes here are mouse. The CDR3 goes on 4 residues after the read ends, and that part is filled in from the germline J gene. The V gene is TRBV13-1, the J gene TRBJ2-3; the match to TRBD1 covers 8 bases. Germline V gives CDR1 NSHNY, CDR2 SYGAGN. CDR3 length: 15 amino acids. The trim removed 5 bases at V and 0 bases at J, leaving 5 bases unmatched. CDR3 residues: CASRGDRSSAETLYF. The CDR3 DNA, read in part, is TGTGCCAGCAGGGGGGACAGGTCGAGTGCAGAA.

On this clone: Genes and germline are mouse. Sequencing ends 4 residues short of the CDR3 end; the germline J gene provides the rest. The chain joins TRBV13-2 to TRBJ2-4; weak D call: TRBD1 (6 bases). CDR1 NNHNN and CDR2 SYGAGS come from the germline V gene (reference sequence). This CDR3 region has 13 residues. The CDR3 DNA, read in part, is TGTGCCAGCGGTCACGGGACAAAAAAC. Amino acid sequence: CASGHGTKN. The entire CDR3 protein reads CASGHGTKNTLYF.

This clone was detected only a few times. Genes and germline are mouse. The read stops 4 residues short of the end of the CDR3; the missing end is completed from the germline J gene. The rearrangement uses TRBV13-1 and TRBJ1-1; D uncertain. The CDR3 is 13 residues long. Trimming shortened V by 3 bases and J by 1 base, and 7 bases separated the two germline ends. Germline V gene lookup returns CDR1 NSHNY and CDR2 SYGAGN. The CDR3 DNA, read in part, is TGTGCCAGCAGTGGATCCAGGAACACA. It translates to CASSGSRNT. The entire CDR3 reads CASSGSRNTEVFF.

This clone occurred a few times. Genes and germline come from the mouse. The CDR3 extends 4 residues past the end of the read, so its final part is completed from the germline J gene. The rearrangement joins TRBV13-1 to TRBJ1-1; D remains unclear. Germline V gene lookup returns CDR1 NSHNY and CDR2 SYGAGN. This CDR3 region has 13 residues. Partial CDR3 DNA: TGTGCCAGCAGTGATGTCGGTCAGACA. Amino acids: CASSDVGQT. The full CDR3 reads CASSDVGQTEVFF.

This clone has a handful of counts. Gene and germline names: mouse. The CDR3 end is not reached by the read, which stops 4 residues before it; the germline J gene fills it in. J is TRBJ2-1 and V is TRBV19, with D maybe TRBD1 (5 bases). The CDR3 extends over 13 amino acids. Trimming left V 5 bases short and J 1 base short, with 7 bases between. Germline CDR1 reads FNHDT; CDR2 reads SITEND (reference sequence). The sequenced CDR3 bases are TGTGCCAGCAGACAGGTAAACTATGCT. Protein sequence: CASRQVNYA. The complete CDR3 reads CASRQVNYAEQFF.

For this clone: The gene symbols are mouse symbols. With the read ending 4 residues before the CDR3 end, the germline J gene is used to fill in that end. The chain recombines TRBV13-1 with TRBJ1-1; possible D gene TRBD1, 5 bases. This CDR3 has 11 residues. Germline V gene data show CDR1 as NSHNY and CDR2 as SYGAGN. The DNA read from the CDR3 is TGTGCCAGCAGTGACAGGGCA. Translating gives CASSDRA. The CDR3 reads in full as CASSDRAEVFF.

About this clone: The genes are named according to mouse. The read stops 4 residues short of the end of the CDR3; the missing end is completed from the germline J gene. This sequence joins TRBV13-1 and TRBJ1-1; tentatively, D is TRBD1 (6 bases). V shed 4 bases and J shed 3 bases, with 10 bases lying between them. Per germline, CDR1 NSHNY and CDR2 SYGAGN. CDR3 length equals 13 residues. Partial CDR3 DNA: TGTGCCAGCAGTCGGTCAGGGGACACA. This sequence encodes CASSRSGDT. The whole CDR3 reads CASSRSGDTEVFF.

Note on this clone: All gene names here are mouse names. The CDR3 extends 4 residues past the end of the read, so its final part is completed from the germline J gene. The V and J genes are TRBV13-2 and TRBJ2-1; 10 bases are shared with TRBD2. From germline, CDR1 is NNHNN and CDR2 SYGAGS (reference sequence). The CDR3 length is 13 residues. The DNA read from the CDR3 is TGTGCCAGCGGGGCGACTGGGGGGCCT. Translating it yields CASGATGGP. The entire CDR3 protein is CASGATGGPEQFF.

This clone was detected only a few times. The germline and genes are mouse ones. The missing CDR3 end, 4 residues past where the read stops, is filled in from the germline J gene. Additional DNA sequences in this sample encode the identical CDR3. J is TRBJ2-3 and V is TRBV31, with 8 bases identical to TRBD1. Germline V gene data show CDR1 as GKSSPN and CDR2 as SITVG. V shed 5 bases and J 0 bases; nucleotides not matched to a gene: 1. The CDR3 spans 13 residues. CDR3 DNA, as far as it was read: TGTGCCTGGGGGACAGGTAGTGCAGAA. Translated: CAWGTGSAE. The whole CDR3 protein reads CAWGTGSAETLYF.